The T cell receptor (beta chain) described here comes from a study of blood T cell repertoires in COVID-19. Study as a whole: Acute-phase and convalescent COVID-19 samples originated in the United States, Italy and Spain. T cells, B-cell-depleted T cells, or PBMCs supplied cDNA or gDNA.

The J segment lost 4 bases and the V segment lost 3 bases, leaving 4 bases of the junction unmatched. From germline, CDR1 is SGHVS and CDR2 FNYEAQ. The CDR3 has 15 residues. The authors' processing: Nucleated cell number was recorded as an estimate derived from reference gene primer amplification. The data were produced by immunoSEQ multiplex PCR, yet TCRdb's version contains in-frame clones alone and is incomplete. V, J and clone size are those of that table, while D and trimming were read from the DNA. The sample has approximately 39,000 clones, just under 95% seen once. A few counts support this clone.

Sequenced: peripheral blood. The receptor comes from a human donor with active COVID-19. The donor label of this sample is uncertain. The chain carries TRBV7-6 and TRBJ2-2; 8 positions match TRBD2. CDR3 coding DNA: TGTGCCAGCAGCTTCGGGGGGGCCCGCACCGGGGAGCTGTTTTTT. Protein sequence: CASSFGGARTGELFF.